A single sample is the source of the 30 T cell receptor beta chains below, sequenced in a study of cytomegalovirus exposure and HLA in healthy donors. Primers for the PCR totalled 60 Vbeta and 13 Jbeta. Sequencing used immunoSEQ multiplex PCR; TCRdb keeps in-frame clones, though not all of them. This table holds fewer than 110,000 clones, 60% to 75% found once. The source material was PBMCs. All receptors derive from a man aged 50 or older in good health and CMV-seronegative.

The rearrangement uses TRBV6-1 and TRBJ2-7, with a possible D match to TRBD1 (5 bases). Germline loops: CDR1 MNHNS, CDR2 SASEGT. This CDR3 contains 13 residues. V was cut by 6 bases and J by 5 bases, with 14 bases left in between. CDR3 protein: CASSLTTGHEQYF. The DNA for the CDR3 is TGTGCCAGCAGCCTAACTACAGGCCACGAGCAGTACTTC.

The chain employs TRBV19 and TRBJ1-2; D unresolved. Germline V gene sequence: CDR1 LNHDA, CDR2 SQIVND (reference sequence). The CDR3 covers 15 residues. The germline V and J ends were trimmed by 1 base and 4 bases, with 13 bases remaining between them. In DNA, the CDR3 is TGTGCCAGTAGTATAGCCTCGGCACAGACCTATGGCTACACCTTC. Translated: CASSIASAQTYGYTF.

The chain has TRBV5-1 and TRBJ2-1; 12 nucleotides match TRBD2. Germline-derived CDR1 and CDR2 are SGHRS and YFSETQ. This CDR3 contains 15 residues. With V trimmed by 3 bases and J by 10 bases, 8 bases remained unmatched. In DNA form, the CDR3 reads TGCGCCAGCAGCTCCCCCGGACTAGCGGGGAACGAGCAGTTCTTC. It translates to CASSSPGLAGNEQFF. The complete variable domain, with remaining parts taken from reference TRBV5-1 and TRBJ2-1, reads KAGVTQTPRYLIKTRGQQVTLSCSPISGHRSVSWYQQTPGQGLQFLFEYFSETQRNKGNFPGRFSGRQFSNSRSEMNVSTLELGDSALYLCASSSPGLAGNEQFFGPGTRLTVL.

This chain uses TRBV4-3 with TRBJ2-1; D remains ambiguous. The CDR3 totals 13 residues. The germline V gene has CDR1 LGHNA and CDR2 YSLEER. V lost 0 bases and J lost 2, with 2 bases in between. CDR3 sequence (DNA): TGCGCCAGCAGCCAAGATACCTACAATGAGCAGTTCTTC. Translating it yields CASSQDTYNEQFF.

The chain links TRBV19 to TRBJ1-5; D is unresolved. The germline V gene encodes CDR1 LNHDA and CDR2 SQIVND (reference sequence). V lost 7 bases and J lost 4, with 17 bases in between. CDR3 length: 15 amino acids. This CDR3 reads CASKEGPRTNQPQHF. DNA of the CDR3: TGTGCCAGTAAGGAGGGCCCACGAACTAATCAGCCCCAGCATTTT.

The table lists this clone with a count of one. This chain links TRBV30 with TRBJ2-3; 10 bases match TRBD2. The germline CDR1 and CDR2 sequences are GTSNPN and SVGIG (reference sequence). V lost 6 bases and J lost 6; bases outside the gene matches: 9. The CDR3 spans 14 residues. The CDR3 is CACPRSGREDTQYF. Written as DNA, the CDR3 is TGTGCCTGCCCTCGAAGCGGGAGGGAGGATACGCAGTATTTT.

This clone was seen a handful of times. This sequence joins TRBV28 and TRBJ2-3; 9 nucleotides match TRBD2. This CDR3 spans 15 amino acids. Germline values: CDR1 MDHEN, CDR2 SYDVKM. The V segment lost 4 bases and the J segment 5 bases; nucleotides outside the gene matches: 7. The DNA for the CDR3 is TGTGCCAGCAGTTCTCTTGCGGGGGGGAGAGATACGCAGTATTTT. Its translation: CASSSLAGGRDTQYF.

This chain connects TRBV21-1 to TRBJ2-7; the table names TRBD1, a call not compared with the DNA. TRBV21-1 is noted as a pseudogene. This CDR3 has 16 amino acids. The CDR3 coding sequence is TGTGCCAGCAGCAAAGGCGTGAGACAGGCCACCTACGAGCAGTACTTC. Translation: CASSKGVRQATYEQYF.

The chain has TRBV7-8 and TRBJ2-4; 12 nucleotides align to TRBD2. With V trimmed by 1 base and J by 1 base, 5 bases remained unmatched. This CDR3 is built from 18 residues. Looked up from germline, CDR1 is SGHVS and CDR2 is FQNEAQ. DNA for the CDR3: TGTGCCAGCAGCTTAGGACTAGCGGGAGATAGCGCCAAAAACATTCAGTACTTC. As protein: CASSLGLAGDSAKNIQYF.

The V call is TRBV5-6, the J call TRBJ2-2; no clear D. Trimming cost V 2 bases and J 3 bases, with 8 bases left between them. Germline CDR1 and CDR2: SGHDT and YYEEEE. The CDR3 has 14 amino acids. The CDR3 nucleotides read TGTGCCAGCAGCTTAGTCACACACACCGGGGAGCTGTTTTTT. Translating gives CASSLVTHTGELFF. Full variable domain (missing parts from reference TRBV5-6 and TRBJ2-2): DAGVTQSPTHLIKTRGQQVTLRCSPKSGHDTVSWYQQALGQGPQFIFQYYEEEERQRGNFPDRFSGHQFPNYSSELNVNALLLGDSALYLCASSLVTHTGELFFGEGSRLTVL.

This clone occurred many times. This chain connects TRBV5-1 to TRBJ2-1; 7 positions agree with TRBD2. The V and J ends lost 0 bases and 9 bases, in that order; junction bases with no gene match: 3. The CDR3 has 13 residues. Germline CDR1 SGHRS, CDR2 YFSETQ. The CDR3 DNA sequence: TGCGCCAGCAGCTTGGATGGGACTACTGAGCAGTTCTTC. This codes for CASSLDGTTEQFF.

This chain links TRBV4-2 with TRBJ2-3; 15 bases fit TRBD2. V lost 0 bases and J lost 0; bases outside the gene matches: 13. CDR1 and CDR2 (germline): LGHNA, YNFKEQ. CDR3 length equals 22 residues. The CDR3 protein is CASSQDGTGTSGGSTSTDTQYF. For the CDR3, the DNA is TGTGCCAGCAGCCAAGATGGGACCGGGACTAGCGGGGGGTCAACTAGCACAGATACGCAGTATTTT.

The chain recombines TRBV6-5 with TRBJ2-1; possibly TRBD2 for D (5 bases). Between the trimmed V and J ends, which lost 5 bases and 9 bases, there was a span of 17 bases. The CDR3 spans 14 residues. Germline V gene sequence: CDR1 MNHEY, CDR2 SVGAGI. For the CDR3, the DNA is TGTGCCAGCAGTCACCGAGACTCCCGGGGTGAGCAGTTCTTC. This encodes CASSHRDSRGEQFF.

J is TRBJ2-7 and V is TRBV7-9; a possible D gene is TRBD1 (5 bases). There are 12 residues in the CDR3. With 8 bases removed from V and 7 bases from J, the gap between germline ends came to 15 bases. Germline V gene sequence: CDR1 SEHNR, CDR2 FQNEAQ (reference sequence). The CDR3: CASGHLKGEQYF. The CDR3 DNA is TGTGCCAGCGGACACTTGAAGGGGGAGCAGTACTTC.

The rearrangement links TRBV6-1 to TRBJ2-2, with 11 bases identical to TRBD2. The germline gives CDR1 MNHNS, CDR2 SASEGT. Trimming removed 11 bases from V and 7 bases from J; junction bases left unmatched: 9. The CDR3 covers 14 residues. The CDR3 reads CAGHSGRGYGELFF. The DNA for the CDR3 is TGTGCCGGACATAGCGGGAGGGGCTACGGGGAGCTGTTTTTT.

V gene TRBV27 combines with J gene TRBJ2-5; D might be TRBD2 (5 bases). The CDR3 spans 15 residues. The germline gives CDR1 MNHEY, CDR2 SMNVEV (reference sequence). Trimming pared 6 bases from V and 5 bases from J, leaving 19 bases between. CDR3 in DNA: TGTGCCAGCAGCCCAACCCACGGGGTTAGGGAGACCCAGTACTTC. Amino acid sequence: CASSPTHGVRETQYF.

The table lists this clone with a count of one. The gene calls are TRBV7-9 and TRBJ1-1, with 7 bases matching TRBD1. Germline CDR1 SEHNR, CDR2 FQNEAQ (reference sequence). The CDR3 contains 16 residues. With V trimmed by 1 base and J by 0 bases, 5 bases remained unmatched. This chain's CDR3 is CASSLEGTGVNTEAFF. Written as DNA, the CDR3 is TGTGCCAGCAGCTTAGAAGGAACAGGGGTGAACACTGAAGCTTTCTTT. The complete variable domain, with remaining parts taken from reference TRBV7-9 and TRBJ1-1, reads DTGVSQNPRHKITKRGQNVTFRCDPISEHNRLYWYRQTLGQGPEFLTYFQNEAQLEKSRLLSDRFSAERPKGSFSTLEIQRTEQGDSAMYLCASSLEGTGVNTEAFFGQGTRLTVV.

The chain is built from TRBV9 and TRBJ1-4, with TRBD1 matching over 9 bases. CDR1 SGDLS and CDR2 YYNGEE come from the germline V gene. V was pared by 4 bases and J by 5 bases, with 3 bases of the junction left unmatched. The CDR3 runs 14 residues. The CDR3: CASSPTGGNEKLFF. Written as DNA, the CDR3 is TGTGCCAGCAGCCCCACAGGGGGCAATGAAAAACTGTTTTTT.

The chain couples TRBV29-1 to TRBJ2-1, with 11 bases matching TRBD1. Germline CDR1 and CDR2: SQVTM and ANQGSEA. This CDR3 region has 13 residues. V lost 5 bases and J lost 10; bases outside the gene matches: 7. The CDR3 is CSVWGQGDGEQFF. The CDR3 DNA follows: TGCAGCGTTTGGGGACAGGGGGACGGGGAGCAGTTCTTC.

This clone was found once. The CDR3 spells CTSSQDRDSLQPQHF. Written as DNA, the CDR3 is TGCACCAGCAGCCAAGATAGGGACAGCCTCCAGCCCCAGCATTTT. The rearrangement links TRBV1 to TRBJ1-5; no DNA check was done on the table's D call, TRBD1. TRBV1 is described as a pseudogene. CDR3 length equals 15 residues.

The CDR3 loop is CASSQGTSGRNEQYF. DNA of the CDR3: TGCGCCAGCAGCCAAGGCACTAGCGGGAGGAACGAGCAGTACTTC. This sequence joins TRBV4-3 and TRBJ2-7; TRBD2 agrees at 12 bases. Germline CDR1 LGHNA, CDR2 YSLEER. This CDR3 has 15 residues. With V trimmed by 1 base and J by 5 bases, 3 bases remained unmatched.

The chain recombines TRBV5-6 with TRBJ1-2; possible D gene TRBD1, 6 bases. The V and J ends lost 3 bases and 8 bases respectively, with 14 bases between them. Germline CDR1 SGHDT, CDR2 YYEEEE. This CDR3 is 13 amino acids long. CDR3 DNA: TGTGCCAGCAGCTACCTTCTGACAGGCGGCTACACCTTC. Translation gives CASSYLLTGGYTF.

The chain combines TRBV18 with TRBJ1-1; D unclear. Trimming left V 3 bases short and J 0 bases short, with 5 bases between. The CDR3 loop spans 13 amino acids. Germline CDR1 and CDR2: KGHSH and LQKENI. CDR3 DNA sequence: TGTGCCAGCTCACCTGGCATGAACACTGAAGCTTTCTTT. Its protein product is CASSPGMNTEAFF.

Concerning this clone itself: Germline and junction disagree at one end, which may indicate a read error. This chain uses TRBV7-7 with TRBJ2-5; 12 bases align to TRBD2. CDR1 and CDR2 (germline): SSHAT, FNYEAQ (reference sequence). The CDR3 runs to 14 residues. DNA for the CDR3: TGTGCTAGCACCCCCCTAGCGGGAGGGGAGACCCAGTACTTC. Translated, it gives CASTPLAGGETQYF.

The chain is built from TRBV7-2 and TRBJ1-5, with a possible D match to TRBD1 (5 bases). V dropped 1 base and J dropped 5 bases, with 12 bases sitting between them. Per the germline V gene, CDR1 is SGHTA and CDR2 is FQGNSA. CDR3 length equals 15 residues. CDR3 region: CASSLEGRFDQPQHF. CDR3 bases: TGTGCCAGCAGCTTAGAGGGGAGGTTCGATCAGCCCCAGCATTTT.

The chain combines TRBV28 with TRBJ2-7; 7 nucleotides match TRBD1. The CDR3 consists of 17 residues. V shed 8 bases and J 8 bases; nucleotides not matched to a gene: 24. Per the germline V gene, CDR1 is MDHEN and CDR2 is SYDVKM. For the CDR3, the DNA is TGTGCCAGCGGCGCCGTCATAGGGACAGATGGTAAAGGACAGCAGTACTTC. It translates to CASGAVIGTDGKGQQYF.

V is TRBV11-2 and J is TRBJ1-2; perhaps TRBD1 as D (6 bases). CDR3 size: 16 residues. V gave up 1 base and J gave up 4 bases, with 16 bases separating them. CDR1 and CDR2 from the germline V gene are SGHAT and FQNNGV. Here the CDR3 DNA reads TGTGCCAGCAGCTTAGGAAGGGGGGGAGGATTCTATGGCTACACCTTC. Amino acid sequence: CASSLGRGGGFYGYTF.

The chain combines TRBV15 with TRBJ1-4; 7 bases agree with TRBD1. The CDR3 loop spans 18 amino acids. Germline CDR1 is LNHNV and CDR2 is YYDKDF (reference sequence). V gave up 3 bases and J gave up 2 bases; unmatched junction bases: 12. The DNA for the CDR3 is TGTGCCACCAGCAGGAGGCAGGGGGGATTGAGGACTAATGAAAAACTGTTTTTT. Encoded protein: CATSRRQGGLRTNEKLFF.

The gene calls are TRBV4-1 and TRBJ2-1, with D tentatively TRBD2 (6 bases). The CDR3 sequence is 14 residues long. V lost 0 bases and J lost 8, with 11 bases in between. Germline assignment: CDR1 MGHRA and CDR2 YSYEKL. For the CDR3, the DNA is TGCGCCAGCAGCCAAGAGGGAGGTTTTGATGAGCAGTTCTTC. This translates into CASSQEGGFDEQFF.

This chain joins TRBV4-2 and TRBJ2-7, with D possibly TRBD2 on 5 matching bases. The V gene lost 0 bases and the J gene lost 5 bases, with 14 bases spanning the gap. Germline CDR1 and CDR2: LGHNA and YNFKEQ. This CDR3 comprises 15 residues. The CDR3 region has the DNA TGTGCCAGCAGCCAAGATTACGTGGGAGCGAACGAGCAGTACTTC. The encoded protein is CASSQDYVGANEQYF.